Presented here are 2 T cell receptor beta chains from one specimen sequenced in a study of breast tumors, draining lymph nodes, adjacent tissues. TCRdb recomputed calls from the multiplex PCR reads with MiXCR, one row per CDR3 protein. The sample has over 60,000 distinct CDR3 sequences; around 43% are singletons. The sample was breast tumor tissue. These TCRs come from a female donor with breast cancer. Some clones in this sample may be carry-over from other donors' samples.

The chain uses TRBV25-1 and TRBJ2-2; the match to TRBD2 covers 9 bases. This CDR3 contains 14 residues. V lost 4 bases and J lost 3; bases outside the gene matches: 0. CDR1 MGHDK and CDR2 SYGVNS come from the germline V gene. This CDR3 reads CASSVAGDTGELFF. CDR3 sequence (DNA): TGTGCCAGCAGTGTAGCGGGAGACACCGGGGAGCTGTTTTTT.

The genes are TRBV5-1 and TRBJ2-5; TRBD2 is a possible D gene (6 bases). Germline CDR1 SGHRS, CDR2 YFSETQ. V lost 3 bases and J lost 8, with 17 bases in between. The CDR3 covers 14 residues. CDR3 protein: CASSSAAGGDTQYF. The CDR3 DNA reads TGCGCCAGCAGCTCGGCGGCCGGGGGAGACACCCAGTACTTC.